The 3 T cell receptor beta chains listed next were all sequenced from one sample in a study of blood T cell repertoires in COVID-19 (dated by TCRdb to 2020 to 2021). The library was generated by the immunoSEQ multiplex PCR assay. Held by TCRdb, this immuneACCESS table contains in-frame sequences only and omits some clones. Under half of the omission traces to an unresolved V gene where checked; the cause of the rest is unknown. This sample gives about 60,000 clones in total; 80% to 90% of them show up just once. Less than 20% of the sample is held by the ten biggest clonotypes. Sequences were obtained from peripheral blood. All receptors derive from a woman older than 75 with active COVID-19.

The chain is built from TRBV7-3 and TRBJ1-6, with D unclear. This CDR3 region has 14 residues. CDR1 and CDR2 (germline): SGHTA, FQGTGA. V lost 1 base, J lost 8 bases, and 9 bases lay in between. The DNA for the CDR3 is TGTGCCAGCAGCTTAATACCGGGGTATTCACCCCTCCACTTT. This codes for CASSLIPGYSPLHF.

The genes are TRBV7-3 and TRBJ2-5, with 10 bases identical to TRBD2. The CDR3 covers 15 residues. V was clipped by 2 bases and J by 1 base; unmatched bases: 1. Germline-derived CDR1 and CDR2 are SGHTA and FQGTGA. The CDR3 DNA follows: TGTGCCAGCAGCTTAGGGACTAGCGCCCAAGAGACCCAGTACTTC. Translation gives CASSLGTSAQETQYF.

The gene calls are TRBV5-1 and TRBJ2-2; 11 bases agree with TRBD2. Germline assignment: CDR1 SGHRS and CDR2 YFSETQ. The J segment lost 7 bases and the V segment lost 1 base, leaving 3 bases of the junction unmatched. This CDR3 region has 15 residues. The CDR3 reads CASSLIGTSGGELFF. For the CDR3, the DNA is TGCGCCAGCAGCTTGATAGGGACTAGCGGCGGGGAGCTGTTTTTT.